One and the same sample provided the 8 T cell receptor beta chains below, sequenced in a study of T cell responses to AZD1222 COVID-19 vaccine. TCRdb's copy holds only in-frame clones and misses some; the assay was immunoSEQ multiplex PCR. Of around 110,000 clones listed, approximately 83% are singletons. Sample: peripheral blood, taken on day 0 of MenACWY control vaccination. Every receptor here comes from an adult in good health.

J is TRBJ2-1 and V is TRBV5-6; TRBD1 matches 7 bases. Trimming took 5 bases from V and 5 from J; bases not matched to a gene: 13. This CDR3 has 16 residues. Germline V gives CDR1 SGHDT, CDR2 YYEEEE. CDR3 nucleotide sequence: TGTGCCAGCAGTTCTCTCCCGGGACAGCCTGACAATGAGCAGTTCTTC. Amino acids: CASSSLPGQPDNEQFF. Combining the CDR3 with reference TRBV5-6 and TRBJ2-1 gives the whole variable domain DAGVTQSPTHLIKTRGQQVTLRCSPKSGHDTVSWYQQALGQGPQFIFQYYEEEERQRGNFPDRFSGHQFPNYSSELNVNALLLGDSALYLCASSSLPGQPDNEQFFGPGTRLTVL.

The table lists this clone with a count of one. This chain connects TRBV7-2 to TRBJ2-5, with 14 bases lining up with TRBD2. This CDR3 region has 16 residues. Germline V gene data show CDR1 as SGHTA and CDR2 as FQGNSA. J gave up 3 bases and V 4 bases, and 4 bases lay outside the gene matches. The CDR3 is CASSSWGLAGEETQYF. The DNA for the CDR3 is TGTGCCAGCAGCTCATGGGGACTAGCGGGGGAAGAGACCCAGTACTTC. Full variable domain (missing parts from reference TRBV7-2 and TRBJ2-5): GAGVSQSPSNKVTEKGKDVELRCDPISGHTALYWYRQSLGQGLEFLIYFQGNSAPDKSGLPSDRFSAERTGGSVSTLTIQRTQQEDSAVYLCASSSWGLAGEETQYFGPGTRLLVL.

This clone was seen just once. The rearrangement joins TRBV14 to TRBJ2-1; D is uncertain. The V gene lost 1 base and the J gene lost 6 bases, with 16 bases spanning the gap. This CDR3 has 16 amino acids. Germline CDR1 is SGHDN and CDR2 is FVKESK. The CDR3 loop reads CASSQGLGLGSNEQFF. CDR3 bases: TGTGCCAGCAGCCAAGGGCTTGGGCTAGGGTCCAATGAGCAGTTCTTC.

The chain uses TRBV7-2 and TRBJ1-4; a possible D gene is TRBD1 (6 bases). V was trimmed by 1 base and J by 7 bases, leaving 10 bases between them. The CDR3 extends over 14 amino acids. Germline V gene data show CDR1 as SGHTA and CDR2 as FQGNSA. Here the CDR3 DNA reads TGTGCCAGCAGCTTAGGGGGGGCCGGTGAAAAACTGTTTTTT. Translating gives CASSLGGAGEKLFF. Combining the CDR3 with reference TRBV7-2 and TRBJ1-4 gives the whole variable domain GAGVSQSPSNKVTEKGKDVELRCDPISGHTALYWYRQSLGQGLEFLIYFQGNSAPDKSGLPSDRFSAERTGGSVSTLTIQRTQQEDSAVYLCASSLGGAGEKLFFGSGTQLSVL.

In nucleotides, the CDR3 is TGTGCCAGCAGTCAAAGGGACAGGGGAATTTTAGGGCAGTACTTC. Residues: CASSQRDRGILGQYF. J is TRBJ2-7 and V is TRBV28; the match to TRBD1 covers 10 bases. The CDR3 loop spans 15 amino acids. Per germline, CDR1 MDHEN and CDR2 SYDVKM. J lost 9 bases, V lost 5 bases, and 13 bases had no gene match.

This clone was seen just once. The rearrangement uses TRBV15 and TRBJ2-3; 7 nucleotides line up with TRBD2. The length of the CDR3 is 18 residues. Germline V lookup: CDR1 LNHNV, CDR2 YYDKDF (reference sequence). Germline trimming cut 5 bases from V and 2 bases from J; bases unmatched to any gene: 16. The chain's CDR3 is CATSGLPPGLRPTDTQYF. In DNA, the CDR3 is TGTGCCACCAGCGGACTTCCCCCGGGACTACGGCCCACAGATACGCAGTATTTT.

The chain joins TRBV6-6 to TRBJ1-5; D is ambiguous. The CDR3 sequence is 14 residues long. Germline CDR1 is MNHNY and CDR2 is SVGAGI (reference sequence). The V gene lost 1 base and the J gene lost 0 bases, with 4 bases spanning the gap. The CDR3 is CASSYLGSNQPQHF. CDR3 sequence (DNA): TGTGCCAGCAGTTACTTGGGTAGCAATCAGCCCCAGCATTTT.

The chain carries TRBV3-1 (or the pseudogene TRBV3-2) and TRBJ1-6; possible D gene TRBD1, 6 bases. The germline V gene has CDR1 LGHDT and CDR2 YNNKEL (reference sequence). This CDR3 has 16 amino acids. The V gene lost 3 bases and the J gene lost 6 bases, with 15 bases spanning the gap. CDR3 amino acids: CASSHQGRGLNSPLHF. CDR3 bases: TGTGCCAGCAGCCATCAGGGCAGGGGCCTTAATTCACCCCTCCACTTT.